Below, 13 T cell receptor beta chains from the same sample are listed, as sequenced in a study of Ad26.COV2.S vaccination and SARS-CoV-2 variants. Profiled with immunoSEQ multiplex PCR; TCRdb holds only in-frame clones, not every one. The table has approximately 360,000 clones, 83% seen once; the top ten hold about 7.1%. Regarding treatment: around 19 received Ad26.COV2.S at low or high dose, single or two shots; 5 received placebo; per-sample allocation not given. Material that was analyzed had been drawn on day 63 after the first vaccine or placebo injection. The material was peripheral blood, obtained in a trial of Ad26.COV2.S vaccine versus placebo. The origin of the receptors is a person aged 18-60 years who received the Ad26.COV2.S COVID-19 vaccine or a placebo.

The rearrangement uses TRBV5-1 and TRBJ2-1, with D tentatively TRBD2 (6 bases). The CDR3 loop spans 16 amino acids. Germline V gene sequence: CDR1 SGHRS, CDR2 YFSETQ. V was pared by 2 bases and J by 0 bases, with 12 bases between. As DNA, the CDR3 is TGCGCCAGCAGCTTTGTGGGGCGGGGCTCCTACAATGAGCAGTTCTTC. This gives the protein CASSFVGRGSYNEQFF.

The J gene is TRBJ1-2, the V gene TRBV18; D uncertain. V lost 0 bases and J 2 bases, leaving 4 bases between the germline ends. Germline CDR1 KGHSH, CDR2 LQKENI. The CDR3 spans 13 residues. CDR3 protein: CASSPPQNYGYTF. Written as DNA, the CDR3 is TGTGCCAGCTCACCACCCCAAAACTATGGCTACACCTTC.

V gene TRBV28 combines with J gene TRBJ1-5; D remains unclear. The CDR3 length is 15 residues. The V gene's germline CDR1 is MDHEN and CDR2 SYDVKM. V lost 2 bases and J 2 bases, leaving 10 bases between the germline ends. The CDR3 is CASSLAGEGNQPQHF. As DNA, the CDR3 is TGTGCCAGCAGTTTAGCTGGGGAGGGCAATCAGCCCCAGCATTTT.

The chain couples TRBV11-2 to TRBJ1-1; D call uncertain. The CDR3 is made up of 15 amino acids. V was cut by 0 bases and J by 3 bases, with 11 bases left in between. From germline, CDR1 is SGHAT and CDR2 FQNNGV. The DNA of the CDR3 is TGTGCCAGCAGCTTAGAAGGCCAGAGTTACACTGAAGCTTTCTTT. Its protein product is CASSLEGQSYTEAFF.

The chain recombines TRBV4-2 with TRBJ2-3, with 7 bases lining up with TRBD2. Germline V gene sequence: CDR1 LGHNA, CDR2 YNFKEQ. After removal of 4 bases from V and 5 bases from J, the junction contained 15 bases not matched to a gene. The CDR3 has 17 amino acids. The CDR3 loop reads CASSPKVARERGDTQYF. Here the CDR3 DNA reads TGTGCCAGCAGCCCCAAGGTGGCGCGGGAGCGGGGAGATACGCAGTATTTT.

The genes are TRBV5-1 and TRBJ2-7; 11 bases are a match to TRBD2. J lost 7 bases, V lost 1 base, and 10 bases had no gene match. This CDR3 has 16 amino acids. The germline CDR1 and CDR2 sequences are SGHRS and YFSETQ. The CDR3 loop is CASSLYGTSGMGEQYF. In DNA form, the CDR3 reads TGCGCCAGCAGCTTGTATGGGACTAGCGGCATGGGTGAGCAGTACTTC.

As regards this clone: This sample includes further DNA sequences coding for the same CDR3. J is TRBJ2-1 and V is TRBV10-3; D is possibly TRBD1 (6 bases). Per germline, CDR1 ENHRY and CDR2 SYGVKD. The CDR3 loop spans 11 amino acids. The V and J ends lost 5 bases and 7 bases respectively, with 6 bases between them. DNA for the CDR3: TGTGCCATCAGTAGGGGGAATGAGCAGTTCTTC. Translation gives CAISRGNEQFF.

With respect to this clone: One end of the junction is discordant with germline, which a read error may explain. As DNA, the CDR3 is TGTGCCAGCAGCTTTGAGCGTAGGGGTGGGGAGGCCTTT. It translates to CASSFERRGGEAF. The chain joins TRBV7-2 to TRBJ1-1; possibly TRBD1 for D (5 bases). Germline assignment: CDR1 SGHTA and CDR2 FQGNSA. The CDR3 is made up of 13 amino acids.

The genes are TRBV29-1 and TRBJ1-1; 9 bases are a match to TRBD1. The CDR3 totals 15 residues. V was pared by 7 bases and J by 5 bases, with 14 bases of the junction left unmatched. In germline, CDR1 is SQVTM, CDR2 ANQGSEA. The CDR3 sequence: CSALGPGQGGTEAFF. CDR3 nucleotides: TGCAGCGCTCTAGGGCCGGGACAGGGAGGGACTGAAGCTTTCTTT.

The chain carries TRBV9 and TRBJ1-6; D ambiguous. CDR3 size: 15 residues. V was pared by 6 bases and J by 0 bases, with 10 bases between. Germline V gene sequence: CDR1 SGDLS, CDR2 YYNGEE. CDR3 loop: CASNSESSYNSPLHF. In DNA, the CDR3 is TGTGCCAGCAATTCAGAGAGCTCCTATAATTCACCCCTCCACTTT.

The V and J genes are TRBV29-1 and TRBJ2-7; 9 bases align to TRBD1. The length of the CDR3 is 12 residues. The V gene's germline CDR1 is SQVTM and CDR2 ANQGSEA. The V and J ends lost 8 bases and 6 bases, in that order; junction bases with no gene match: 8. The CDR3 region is CSTGQGGSEQYF. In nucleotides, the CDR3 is TGCAGCACGGGACAGGGTGGGTCCGAGCAGTACTTC.

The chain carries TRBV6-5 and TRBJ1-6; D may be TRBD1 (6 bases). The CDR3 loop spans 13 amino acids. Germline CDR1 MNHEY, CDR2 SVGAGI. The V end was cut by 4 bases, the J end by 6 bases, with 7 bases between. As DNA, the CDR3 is TGTGCCAGCAGTTGGACAGCTAATTCACCCCTCCACTTT. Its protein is CASSWTANSPLHF.

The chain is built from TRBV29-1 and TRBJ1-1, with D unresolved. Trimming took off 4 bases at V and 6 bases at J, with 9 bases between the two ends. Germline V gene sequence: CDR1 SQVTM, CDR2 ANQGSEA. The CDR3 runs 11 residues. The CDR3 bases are TGCAGCGTTGGACTAACTTCTGAAGCTTTCTTT. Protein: CSVGLTSEAFF.